This T cell receptor beta chain appears in the sequencing data of a study of T cells in Graves' hyperthyroidism and ophthalmopathy. V was trimmed by 4 bases and J by 9 bases, leaving 17 bases between them. This CDR3 region has 15 residues. Germline CDR1 SGHTS, CDR2 YDEGEE. There are many counts of this clonotype. No antigen is known for it. On the basis of clinical symptoms, serum thyroxine and TRAb, thyroid ultrasound and orbital computed tomography, diagnoses were made. Using RNA transcripts as the source, TCR beta CDR3 regions were amplified. HTBI primers were used for first-round RT-PCR of the TCR CDR3. TCRdb itself ran the multiplex PCR reads through MiXCR, one entry per CDR3 protein. The sample includes almost 600,000 distinct CDR3 sequences, around 46% of them seen just once. Overall study findings and caveats: Blood also showed most of the thyroid clonotypes that were expanded above 0.001. The model's output predicted ophthalmopathy at a median of around 6.9 months prior to onset. Ophthalmopathy was distinguished from stable hyperthyroidism by 13 V-J signatures.

The TCR sequence derives from a woman aged 18-29 years with Graves' hyperthyroidism. Sequenced input: peripheral blood or thyroid tissue (not recorded which). The chain has TRBV5-8 and TRBJ2-6, with D possibly TRBD1 on 6 matching bases. The CDR3 bases are TGTGCCAGCAGCGTTACAGGGAGTTACATCAACGTCCTGACTTTC. This codes for CASSVTGSYINVLTF.